This TCR beta chain was identified in a study of cytomegalovirus exposure and HLA in healthy donors. Study as a whole: A prior study identified just under 120 million unique TCR beta sequences from some 180 million T cells.

This clone was detected a few times. Its antigen is not known. It was with 60 Vbeta and 13 Jbeta primers that the PCR ran. The method was immunoSEQ multiplex PCR; TCRdb's version includes in-frame clones alone and lacks a portion of them. Of about 100,000 clones listed, roughly 80% were seen once; the top ten hold roughly 9.6%. Per the germline V gene, CDR1 is MDHEN and CDR2 is SYDVKM. Trimming removed 8 bases from V and 1 base from J, with 13 bases in between. The CDR3 is 14 amino acids. Study-wide results and caveats: Within the data, a cluster of highly shared sequence variants was likely a sequencing artifact.

The receptor comes from a male donor in good health and CMV-seropositive. Sequencing input: PBMCs. This rearrangement joins TRBV28 to TRBJ2-3, with D maybe TRBD1 (6 bases). The CDR3: CASGGLTGTDTQYF. CDR3 coding DNA: TGTGCCAGCGGGGGCTTAACCGGCACAGATACGCAGTATTTT.